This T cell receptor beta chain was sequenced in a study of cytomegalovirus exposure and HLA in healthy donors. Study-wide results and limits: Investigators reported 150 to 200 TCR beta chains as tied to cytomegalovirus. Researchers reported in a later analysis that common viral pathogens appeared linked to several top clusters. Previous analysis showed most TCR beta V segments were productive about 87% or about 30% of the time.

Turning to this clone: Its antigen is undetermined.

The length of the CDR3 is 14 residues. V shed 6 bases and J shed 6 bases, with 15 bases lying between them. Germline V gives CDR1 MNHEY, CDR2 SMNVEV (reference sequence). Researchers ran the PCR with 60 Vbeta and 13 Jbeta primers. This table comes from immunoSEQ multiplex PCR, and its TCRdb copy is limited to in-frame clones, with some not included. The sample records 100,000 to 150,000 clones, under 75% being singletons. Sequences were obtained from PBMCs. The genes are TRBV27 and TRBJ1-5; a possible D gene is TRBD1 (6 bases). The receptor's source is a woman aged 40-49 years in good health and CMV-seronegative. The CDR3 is CASRGTGRSQPQHF. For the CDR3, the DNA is TGTGCCAGCAGGGGTACAGGGAGAAGTCAGCCCCAGCATTTT.